The rows below give T cell receptor beta chains drawn from one sample of a study of blood T cells in healthy people across ages. In TCRdb, the 5' RACE reads were re-called with MiXCR into one record per CDR3 protein. The sample has over a million distinct CDR3 sequences; roughly two fifths are singletons. What was sequenced was blood. Every receptor here comes from a woman aged 18-29 years in good health. Both conserved end residues are trimmed from each CDR3.

J gene: TRBJ1-4
V gene: TRBV11-1
CDR3 protein: ASSPRDRRSEKLF

J gene: TRBJ2-7
V gene: TRBV12-3/TRBV12-4
CDR3 protein: ASSKQRQYEQY

J gene: -
V gene: TRBV2
CDR3 protein: ASSDYGGPGGEQY

J gene: TRBJ1-5
V gene: TRBV27
CDR3 protein: ASSLVPSQPQH

J gene: TRBJ2-3
V gene: TRBV20-1
CDR3 protein: SAPGGGAGDTQY

J gene: TRBJ1-1
V gene: TRBV6-5
CDR3 protein: ASSYDRRAYTEAF

J gene: TRBJ2-1
V gene: TRBV20-1
CDR3 protein: SARDSKLAGPYNEQF

J gene: TRBJ2-1
V gene: TRBV20-1
CDR3 protein: SPGQGVNEQF

J gene: TRBJ2-7
V gene: TRBV20-1
CDR3 protein: SARPPAGGPYEQY

J gene: TRBJ2-5
V gene: TRBV5-1
CDR3 protein: ASSLGGLAGEETQY

J gene: TRBJ2-5
V gene: TRBV21-1
CDR3 protein: ASSNGTSGSGEETQY

J gene: TRBJ2-1
V gene: TRBV7-9
CDR3 protein: ATGQGDDEQF

J gene: TRBJ1-5
V gene: TRBV7-9
CDR3 protein: ASTRGGQNQPQH

J gene: TRBJ2-1
V gene: TRBV7-9
CDR3 protein: ASSHSTYRVDEQF

J gene: TRBJ1-2
V gene: TRBV9
CDR3 protein: ASSVTINGIGYGYT

J gene: TRBJ2-1
V gene: TRBV6-5
CDR3 protein: ASIEWNEQF